Sequencing of this TCR beta chain was carried out in a study of OX40 agonist ivuxolimab in advanced cancers. Study details: Prior anti-PD-1, anti-PD-L1 or anti-CTLA-4 therapy did not bar entry, and approximately 40% had some.

V was clipped by 6 bases and J by 4 bases; unmatched bases: 12. The CDR3 is 16 residues long. CDR1 SGHTS and CDR2 YDEGEE come from the germline V gene. It was autoimmune disease history or systemic immunosuppression that excluded patients. Using immunoSEQ multiplex PCR, the repertoire was profiled, and TCRdb retains in-frame clones only, with some absent. The data show more than 60,000 clones, over 85% seen once. The sequence derives from an adult with an advanced solid tumor such as melanoma, head and neck, liver or kidney cancer. The V call is TRBV5-8, the J call TRBJ1-1; TRBD1 matches at 10 bases. Here the sequenced sample was CD4+ or CD8+ T cells sorted from blood, taken in a trial of the OX40 agonist ivuxolimab. The CDR3 DNA reads TGTGCCAGCAACCGCAGGACAGGGGGAGTAGCCACTGAAGCTTTCTTT. Translated: CASNRRTGGVATEAFF.